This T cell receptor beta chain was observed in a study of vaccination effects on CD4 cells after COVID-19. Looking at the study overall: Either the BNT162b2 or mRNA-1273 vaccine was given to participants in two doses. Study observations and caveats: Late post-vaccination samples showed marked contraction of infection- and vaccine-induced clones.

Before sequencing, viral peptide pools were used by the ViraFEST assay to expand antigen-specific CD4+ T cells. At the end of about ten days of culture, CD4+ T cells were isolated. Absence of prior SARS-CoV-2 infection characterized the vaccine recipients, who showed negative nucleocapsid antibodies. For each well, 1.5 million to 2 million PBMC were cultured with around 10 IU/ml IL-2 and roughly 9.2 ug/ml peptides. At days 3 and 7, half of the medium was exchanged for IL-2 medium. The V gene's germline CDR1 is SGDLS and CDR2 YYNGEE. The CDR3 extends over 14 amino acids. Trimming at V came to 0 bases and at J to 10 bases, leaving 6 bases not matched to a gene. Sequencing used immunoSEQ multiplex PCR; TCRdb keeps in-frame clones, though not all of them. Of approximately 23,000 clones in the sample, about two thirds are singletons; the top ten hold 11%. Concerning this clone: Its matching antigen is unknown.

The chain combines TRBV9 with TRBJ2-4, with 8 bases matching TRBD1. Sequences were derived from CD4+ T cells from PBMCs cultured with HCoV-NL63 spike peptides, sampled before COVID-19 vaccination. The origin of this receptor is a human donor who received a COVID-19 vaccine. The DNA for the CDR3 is TGTGCCAGCAGCGTAGAGGGACAGGCGCAGATTCAGTACTTC. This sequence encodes CASSVEGQAQIQYF. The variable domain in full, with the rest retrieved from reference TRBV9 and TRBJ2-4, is DSGVTQTPKHLITATGQRVTLRCSPRSGDLSVYWYQQSLDQGLQFLIQYYNGEERAKGNILERFSAQQFPDLHSELNLSSLELGDSALYFCASSVEGQAQIQYFGAGTRLSVL.